This T cell receptor (beta chain) is from a study of PD-1 blockade in classical Hodgkin lymphoma. About the study: Each patient was given nivolumab 3 mg/kg through a vein every 2 weeks.

General study findings and limits: Reports indicated that newly diagnosed patients had lower baseline TCR diversity than healthy donors did. A significant rise in TCR diversity was seen by C4D1 for CD4+ cells but not for CD8+ cells.

Germline-derived CDR1 and CDR2 are SNHLY and FYNNEI. The CDR3 consists of 15 residues. V gave up 2 bases and J gave up 3 bases, with 11 bases separating them. Generated by immunoSEQ multiplex PCR, the TCRdb table keeps only in-frame clones and is missing some. The sample carries tens of thousands of clones, around 90% recorded once. Brentuximab vedotin exposure varied among the patients, all of whom had relapsed after autologous stem cell transplantation. As to this clone: Its antigen is still unknown.

This receptor was identified in a human donor with classical Hodgkin lymphoma. The sample here was peripheral blood mononuclear cells (PBMCs), taken at baseline. V usage is TRBV2 and J usage is TRBJ2-4, with no clear D. CDR3 region: CASSERVIDKNIQYF. In DNA form, the CDR3 reads TGTGCCAGCAGTGAAAGGGTAATCGACAAAAACATTCAGTACTTC.